What follows describes a single T cell receptor (beta chain). These data belong to a study of blood T cell repertoires in COVID-19. The overall study: Sites across the United States, Italy and Spain contributed samples from acute and convalescent COVID-19. From T cells, B-cell-depleted T cells, or PBMCs came the material, which was cDNA or gDNA.

The CDR3 extends over 16 amino acids. V gave up 0 bases and J gave up 5 bases; unmatched junction bases: 7. The germline V gene encodes CDR1 LGHDT and CDR2 YNNKEL (reference sequence). The protocol was immunoSEQ multiplex PCR, while the TCRdb copy is restricted to in-frame clones and leaves out a portion. Of more than 55,000 clones listed, around 88% are singletons. Sample: peripheral blood. This receptor was taken from a woman aged 70-85 years with acute or convalescent COVID-19. V gene TRBV3-1 (or the pseudogene TRBV3-2) combines with J gene TRBJ2-3; 8 bases are shared with TRBD2. DNA of the CDR3: TGTGCCAGCAGCCAAGATCGGGGGGGGGTCTTAGATACGCAGTATTTT. This sequence encodes CASSQDRGGVLDTQYF.